The clone carrying this TCR beta chain was detected a few times. With V trimmed by 7 bases and J by 5 bases, 2 bases remained unmatched. This CDR3 region has 13 residues. CDR1 is MDHEN, CDR2 SYDVKM, per germline. The entry originates in a study of shared clonotypes between healthy human individuals. Across several immunoSEQ plates, the genomic DNA of each subset was split evenly. The protocol was immunoSEQ multiplex PCR, while the TCRdb copy is restricted to in-frame clones and leaves out a portion. Altogether hundreds of thousands of clones are present, 72% being singletons, with the ten largest covering approximately 2%.

The chain uses TRBV28 and TRBJ1-6, with TRBD1 matching over 7 bases. The sequence was collected from a woman aged 25 to 39 in good health. Sequencing used memory CD4+ T cells sorted from blood. As for subset: CD45RA-negative fraction. CDR3 bases: TGTGCCAGCATCGGGACAGATAATTCACCCCTCCACTTT. Amino acid sequence: CASIGTDNSPLHF.